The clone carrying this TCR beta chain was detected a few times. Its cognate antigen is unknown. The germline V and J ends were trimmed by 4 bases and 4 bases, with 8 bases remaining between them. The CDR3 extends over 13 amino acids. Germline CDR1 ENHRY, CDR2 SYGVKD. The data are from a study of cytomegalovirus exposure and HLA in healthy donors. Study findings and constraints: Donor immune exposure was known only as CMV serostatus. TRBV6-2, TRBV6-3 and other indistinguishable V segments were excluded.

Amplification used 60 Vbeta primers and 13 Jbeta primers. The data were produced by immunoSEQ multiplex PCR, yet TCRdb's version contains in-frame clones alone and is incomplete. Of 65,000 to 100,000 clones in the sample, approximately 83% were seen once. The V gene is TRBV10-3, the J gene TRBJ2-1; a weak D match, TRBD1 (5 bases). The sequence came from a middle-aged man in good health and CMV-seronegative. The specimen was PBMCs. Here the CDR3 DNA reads TGTGCCATCAGTGGAAGGGGATACAATGAGCAGTTCTTC. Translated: CAISGRGYNEQFF.